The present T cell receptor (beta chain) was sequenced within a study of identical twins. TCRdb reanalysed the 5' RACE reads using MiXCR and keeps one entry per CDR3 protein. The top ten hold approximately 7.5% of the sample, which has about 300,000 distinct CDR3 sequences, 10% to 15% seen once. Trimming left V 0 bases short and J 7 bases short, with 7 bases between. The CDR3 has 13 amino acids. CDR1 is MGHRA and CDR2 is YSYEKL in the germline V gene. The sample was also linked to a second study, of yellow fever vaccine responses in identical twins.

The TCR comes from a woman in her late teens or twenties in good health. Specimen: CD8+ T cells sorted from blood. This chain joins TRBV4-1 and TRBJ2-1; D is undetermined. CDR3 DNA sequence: TGCGCCAGCAGCCAAGACAGGTCGAATGAGCAGTTCTTC. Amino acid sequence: CASSQDRSNEQFF.